These 27 T cell receptor beta chains were sequenced from one sample in a study of control samples from healthy donors and cancer patients. Profiling relied on immunoSEQ multiplex PCR, and the TCRdb table lists in-frame clones only, not all of them. Seen here are over 85,000 clones, approximately 90% observed once, and the top ten hold 2% to 2.5%. The sample consisted of blood. These TCRs come from a woman under 30 in good health.

The gene calls are TRBV5-1 and TRBJ1-4; D is undetermined. V lost 3 bases to trimming and J lost 3 bases, with 21 bases between them. Germline CDR1 reads SGHRS; CDR2 reads YFSETQ. There are 18 residues in the CDR3. For the CDR3, the DNA is TGCGCCAGCAGCTGGGGATCCTCAGTTCCTACTTCTAATGAAAAACTGTTTTTT. Its protein product is CASSWGSSVPTSNEKLFF.

This chain connects TRBV27 to TRBJ1-2; perhaps TRBD1 as D (5 bases). Trimming left V 7 bases short and J 6 bases short, with 15 bases between. CDR3 length: 13 amino acids. CDR1 MNHEY and CDR2 SMNVEV come from the germline V gene (reference sequence). The DNA for the CDR3 is TGTGCCAGCACCGACAGTAACCAGCATGGCTACACCTTC. This codes for CASTDSNQHGYTF.

V gene TRBV12-3 or TRBV12-4 combines with J gene TRBJ1-4; D remains ambiguous. This CDR3 contains 12 residues. Trimming removed 5 bases at V and 7 bases at J, with 8 bases between. This CDR3 is CASSHTLEKLFF. CDR3 bases: TGTGCCAGCAGTCATACCCTTGAAAAACTGTTTTTT.

For the CDR3, the DNA is TGTGCCAGCAGCCCAGGACCGCACACTTATAGCAATCAGCCCCAGCATTTT. This sequence encodes CASSPGPHTYSNQPQHF. The gene calls are TRBV5-6 and TRBJ1-5; D not certain. Per the germline V gene, CDR1 is SGHDT and CDR2 is YYEEEE. V was shortened by 4 bases and J by 0 bases, with 17 bases between the two germline ends. This CDR3 region has 17 residues.

The V gene is TRBV14, the J gene TRBJ1-5; 8 bases match TRBD1. Germline loops: CDR1 SGHDN, CDR2 FVKESK. This CDR3 region has 15 residues. The ends lost 1 base at V and 1 base at J; junction bases unmatched: 0. The CDR3 here is CASSQGQGSNQPQHF. The CDR3 DNA reads TGTGCCAGCAGCCAAGGACAGGGGAGCAATCAGCCCCAGCATTTT. The full variable domain, in which reference TRBV14 and TRBJ1-5 provide the parts outside the CDR3, is EAGVTQFPSHSVIEKGQTVTLRCDPISGHDNLYWYRRVMGKEIKFLLHFVKESKQDESGMPNNRFLAERTGGTYSTLKVQPAELEDSGVYFCASSQGQGSNQPQHFGDGTRLSIL.

This sequence joins TRBV27 and TRBJ2-7; TRBD2 matches at 11 bases. The CDR3 spans 14 residues. V dropped 6 bases and J dropped 4; count of bases not matched to a gene: 5. The germline CDR1 and CDR2 sequences are MNHEY and SMNVEV (reference sequence). The CDR3 DNA sequence: TGTGCCAGCAGGCTAGCGGGAGGAATATACGAGCAGTACTTC. Translated, it gives CASRLAGGIYEQYF.

The CDR3 here is CASSDNRNSQFF. The CDR3 DNA sequence: TGTGCCAGCAGTGATAATAGGAATAGTCAGTTCTTC. V usage is TRBV6-4 and J usage is TRBJ2-1; no clear D. Trimming took 3 bases from V and 13 from J, leaving 13 bases between them. This CDR3 is built from 12 residues. Germline loops: CDR1 MRHNA, CDR2 SNTAGT.

The gene calls are TRBV7-6 and TRBJ2-7; the D gene could be TRBD1 or TRBD2 (5 bases each). This CDR3 is 16 amino acids long. CDR1 and CDR2 (germline): SGHVS, FNYEAQ. The germline V and J ends were trimmed by 1 base and 7 bases, with 20 bases remaining between them. CDR3 in amino acids: CASSLEVEGTTDEQYF. CDR3 nucleotides: TGTGCCAGCAGCTTAGAGGTAGAGGGGACCACGGATGAGCAGTACTTC.

The chain couples TRBV12-3 or TRBV12-4 to TRBJ1-1, with D possibly matching TRBD1 (5 bases). V was trimmed by 6 bases and J by 1 base, leaving 9 bases between them. This CDR3 has 13 residues. CDR3 DNA sequence: TGTGCCAGCAGATACACAGGGAACACTGAAGCTTTCTTT. This codes for CASRYTGNTEAFF.

The V gene is TRBV19, the J gene TRBJ2-1, with 12 bases fitting TRBD2. The CDR3 length is 16 residues. Germline V gene lookup returns CDR1 LNHDA and CDR2 SQIVND (reference sequence). Germline trimming cut 2 bases from V and 5 bases from J; bases unmatched to any gene: 4. The CDR3 DNA reads TGTGCCAGTAGTATACGGGCTAGCGGGGGGGACAATGAGCAGTTCTTC. The encoded protein is CASSIRASGGDNEQFF.

This clone is a singleton in its sample. The chain combines TRBV28 with TRBJ1-3; 7 nucleotides line up with TRBD1. With 6 bases clipped from V and 0 bases from J, the junction kept 5 bases outside the gene matches. The CDR3 contains 15 residues. The germline gives CDR1 MDHEN, CDR2 SYDVKM. The CDR3 reads CASRTDRDSGNTIYF. The CDR3 DNA reads TGTGCCAGCAGGACTGACAGGGACTCTGGAAACACCATATATTTT.

The V call is TRBV24-1, the J call TRBJ2-7, with TRBD1 matching over 7 bases. The CDR3 runs to 17 residues. CDR1 KGHDR and CDR2 SFDVKD come from the germline V gene. With 7 bases clipped from V and 0 bases from J, the junction kept 14 bases outside the gene matches. The CDR3 coding sequence is TGTGCCACCAGGAGGACTCCCCGGGACAGCAACTCCTACGAGCAGTACTTC. This gives the protein CATRRTPRDSNSYEQYF.

The rearrangement uses TRBV15 and TRBJ1-4; no clear D gene. The ends were cut back, 0 bases at V and 3 bases at J, with 11 bases in the middle. The CDR3 consists of 16 residues. Germline CDR1 is LNHNV and CDR2 is YYDKDF (reference sequence). The CDR3 loop reads CATSREPQLPNEKLFF. In DNA, the CDR3 is TGTGCCACCAGCAGAGAGCCACAGCTTCCTAATGAAAAACTGTTTTTT.

This rearrangement joins TRBV19 to TRBJ2-3; 12 nucleotides line up with TRBD2. The germline gives CDR1 LNHDA, CDR2 SQIVND (reference sequence). V trimming: 5 bases; J trimming: 6 bases; junction bases outside the gene matches: 12. This CDR3 spans 17 amino acids. The CDR3 sequence: CASSGPGLAGFPDTQYF. In DNA, the CDR3 is TGTGCCAGTAGTGGCCCGGGACTAGCGGGCTTCCCGGATACGCAGTATTTT. Filled out from reference TRBV19 and TRBJ2-3, the complete variable domain reads DGGITQSPKYLFRKEGQNVTLSCEQNLNHDAMYWYRQDPGQGLRLIYYSQIVNDFQKGDIAEGYSVSREKKESFPLTVTSAQKNPTAFYLCASSGPGLAGFPDTQYFGPGTRLTVL.

The genes are TRBV13 and TRBJ2-4; D gene unclear. The V gene lost 5 bases and the J gene lost 3 bases, with 17 bases spanning the gap. Germline CDR1 PRHDT, CDR2 FYEKMQ (reference sequence). The CDR3 is made up of 16 amino acids. CDR3 DNA: TGTGCCAGCAGCCCCCCTTCTAACCTAGGCAAAAACATTCAGTACTTC. It specifies CASSPPSNLGKNIQYF.

The chain couples TRBV28 to TRBJ2-3; D uncertain. The CDR3 covers 15 residues. Trimming removed 5 bases from V and 2 bases from J, with 14 bases in between. The germline V gene has CDR1 MDHEN and CDR2 SYDVKM. The CDR3 sequence is CASSHLDQITDTQYF. In nucleotides, the CDR3 is TGTGCCAGCAGTCATCTCGACCAAATCACAGATACGCAGTATTTT.

This sequence joins TRBV15 and TRBJ2-6, with D perhaps given as TRBD1 or TRBD2 (5 bases each). The V end lost 3 bases, the J end lost 0 bases, and 6 bases lay between the germline ends. This CDR3 is built from 15 residues. Germline V CDR1 and CDR2: LNHNV, YYDKDF (reference sequence). The CDR3 DNA is TGTGCCACCAGCAGGGGGGACTCTGGGGCCAACGTCCTGACTTTC. Residues: CATSRGDSGANVLTF.

The chain recombines TRBV30 with TRBJ1-6; the D is unclear. Trimming took 4 bases from V and 7 from J, leaving 8 bases between them. Germline V lookup: CDR1 GTSNPN, CDR2 SVGIG (reference sequence). The CDR3 contains 12 residues. The CDR3 region has the DNA TGTGCCTGGAACCAGAGAAATTCACCCCTCCACTTT. As protein: CAWNQRNSPLHF.

The chain couples TRBV7-6 to TRBJ2-7, with 8 nucleotides matching TRBD1. J lost 2 bases, V lost 3 bases, and 12 bases had no gene match. Germline V gives CDR1 SGHVS, CDR2 FNYEAQ. This CDR3 has 17 amino acids. CDR3 bases: TGTGCCAGCAGCTTGATGGGCGGGACAGGAGGCGCCTACGAGCAGTACTTC. Residues: CASSLMGGTGGAYEQYF.

This chain links TRBV27 with TRBJ1-1; D remains unclear. The CDR3 is 13 residues long. Between the trimmed V and J ends, which lost 3 bases and 1 base, there was a span of 6 bases. CDR1 is MNHEY and CDR2 is SMNVEV in the germline V gene (reference sequence). The CDR3 DNA is TGTGCCAGCAGTTTTGTCAAGAACACTGAAGCTTTCTTT. This sequence encodes CASSFVKNTEAFF.

This sequence joins TRBV25-1 and TRBJ2-3; 8 bases match TRBD1. V trimming: 7 bases; J trimming: 8 bases; junction bases outside the gene matches: 14. The germline gives CDR1 MGHDK, CDR2 SYGVNS. The CDR3 consists of 15 residues. In DNA form, the CDR3 reads TGTGCCAGCACCACAGGGGGAGCGGCGCAAGGTACGCAGTATTTT. It yields the protein CASTTGGAAQGTQYF.

V gene TRBV29-1 combines with J gene TRBJ2-7; 9 positions match TRBD1. Looked up from germline, CDR1 is SQVTM and CDR2 is ANQGSEA. Losses at the gene ends were 6 bases for V and 2 bases for J; bases not matched to a gene: 5. The CDR3 loop spans 13 amino acids. The CDR3 protein is CSVAGTGPYEQYF. CDR3 in DNA: TGCAGCGTCGCCGGGACAGGGCCCTACGAGCAGTACTTC.

This clone was observed once. The rearrangement links TRBV7-8 to TRBJ2-7, with D perhaps matching TRBD1 (6 bases). Germline V gene data show CDR1 as SGHVS and CDR2 as FQNEAQ. This CDR3 spans 15 amino acids. Trimming took 4 bases from V and 2 from J, leaving 15 bases between them. DNA of the CDR3: TGTGCCAGCAGCTCTACCGGGACACCCACCTACGAGCAGTACTTC. Amino acid sequence: CASSSTGTPTYEQYF.

The chain couples TRBV7-9 to TRBJ1-2, with D unresolved. The CDR3 is made up of 15 amino acids. Between the trimmed V and J ends, which lost 4 bases and 2 bases, there was a span of 14 bases. Germline lookup yields CDR1 SEHNR and CDR2 FQNEAQ (reference sequence). CDR3 in amino acids: CASSSSGIRNYGYTF. In DNA, the CDR3 is TGTGCCAGCAGCTCATCGGGGATCCGGAACTATGGCTACACCTTC.

The chain joins TRBV9 to TRBJ2-3; 11 nucleotides align to TRBD2. The germline gives CDR1 SGDLS, CDR2 YYNGEE. There are 20 residues in the CDR3. Germline trimming cut 3 bases from V and 2 bases from J; bases unmatched to any gene: 17. The CDR3 region is CASSALTSGVGGANTDTQYF. The CDR3 region has the DNA TGTGCCAGCAGCGCCTTGACTAGCGGGGTCGGGGGCGCAAACACAGATACGCAGTATTTT.

The V call is TRBV6-5, the J call TRBJ2-3, with TRBD2 matching over 8 bases. The J segment lost 2 bases and the V segment lost 3 bases, leaving 7 bases of the junction unmatched. The CDR3 extends over 16 amino acids. Per the germline V gene, CDR1 is MNHEY and CDR2 is SVGAGI. The CDR3 bases are TGTGCCAGCAGTTATACCGGGACTAGGATCACAGATACGCAGTATTTT. It codes for CASSYTGTRITDTQYF.

The chain links TRBV5-4 to TRBJ2-7; 8 positions match TRBD1. Germline V CDR1 and CDR2: SGHNT, YYREEE (reference sequence). This CDR3 comprises 14 residues. J was trimmed by 1 base and V by 2 bases; bases with no gene match: 2. CDR3 in amino acids: CASSFRGLSYEQYF. CDR3 bases: TGTGCCAGCAGCTTCAGGGGGCTTTCCTACGAGCAGTACTTC.